The 29 T cell receptor beta chains in this list originate from one sample, sequenced in a study of CD8 T cells in ankylosing spondylitis. In TCRdb, the 5' RACE reads were re-called with MiXCR into one record per CDR3 protein. The table lists approximately 39,000 distinct CDR3 sequences, around an eighth of them singletons. The sample taken for sequencing was synovial fluid, either unsorted or a sorted T cell fraction (not recorded which). All receptors derive from a male donor with ankylosing spondylitis.

This clonotype turned up a few times. This chain joins TRBV20-1 and TRBJ2-3; 14 nucleotides line up with TRBD2. Germline CDR1 and CDR2: DFQATT and SNEGSKA (reference sequence). With 7 bases clipped from V and 4 bases from J, the junction kept 4 bases outside the gene matches. The CDR3 sequence is 14 residues long. CDR3 loop: CSVSGLAGADTQYF. In DNA, the CDR3 is TGCAGTGTTTCGGGACTAGCGGGAGCAGATACGCAGTATTTT.

This clonotype was detected ten times or more. The chain employs TRBV10-3 and TRBJ2-3, with D unresolved. V lost 3 bases, J lost 2 bases, and 9 bases lay in between. Looked up from germline, CDR1 is ENHRY and CDR2 is SYGVKD. The CDR3 spans 14 residues. CDR3 residues: CAISEVRATDTQYF. CDR3 coding DNA: TGTGCCATCAGTGAAGTTCGAGCCACAGATACGCAGTATTTT.

In its sample, this clonotype was seen many times. The rearrangement links TRBV6-5 to TRBJ2-2, with a tentative D call TRBD2 (5 bases). CDR3 size: 13 residues. Between the trimmed V and J ends, which lost 6 bases and 6 bases, there was a span of 11 bases. Germline CDR1 reads MNHEY; CDR2 reads SVGAGI. The CDR3 nucleotides read TGTGCCAGCAGAGGGAGAATCCCCGGGGAGCTGTTTTTT. Its translation is CASRGRIPGELFF.

This clonotype appeared many times. The genes are TRBV9 and TRBJ2-5; 9 nucleotides align to TRBD1. V gave up 4 bases and J gave up 5 bases; unmatched junction bases: 9. The germline V gene encodes CDR1 SGDLS and CDR2 YYNGEE. The CDR3 runs to 15 residues. The CDR3 region is CASSYSGTGIETQYF. The CDR3 DNA reads as TGTGCCAGCAGCTACTCCGGGACAGGGATTGAGACCCAGTACTTC.

Concerning this clonotype: Just one base apart from a much larger clone, this may be a read error. The gene calls are TRBV4-2 and TRBJ2-1; 12 bases fit TRBD2. In germline, CDR1 is LGHNA, CDR2 YNFKEQ. The CDR3 totals 14 residues. As DNA, the CDR3 is TGTGCCAACAGCCAAGGGACTAGCGGGAATGAGCAGTTCTTC. Encoded protein: CANSQGTSGNEQFF.

This clonotype turned up a few times. J is TRBJ2-1 and V is TRBV6-1; maybe TRBD1 (6 bases). The CDR3 length is 13 residues. The V end lost 5 bases, the J end lost 8 bases, and 13 bases lay between the germline ends. Germline V gives CDR1 MNHNS, CDR2 SASEGT. The CDR3 sequence: CASSQPGAHEQFF. The CDR3 DNA reads TGTGCCAGCAGTCAACCAGGGGCCCATGAGCAGTTCTTC.

This clonotype was observed a handful of times. The chain joins TRBV20-1 to TRBJ2-7, with 7 bases lining up with TRBD1. The CDR3 is made up of 12 amino acids. Looked up from germline, CDR1 is DFQATT and CDR2 is SNEGSKA (reference sequence). Trimming cost V 5 bases and J 4 bases; bases outside gene matches: 5. The CDR3 DNA sequence: TGCAGTGCTGGAAACAGGGGATACGAGCAGTACTTC. This codes for CSAGNRGYEQYF.

This clonotype occurred many times. The chain is built from TRBV7-9 and TRBJ2-3; no clear D gene. This CDR3 is built from 14 residues. V lost 4 bases, J lost 0 bases, and 8 bases lay in between. Germline V lookup: CDR1 SEHNR, CDR2 FQNEAQ (reference sequence). The CDR3 spells CASSSPYSTDTQYF. Here the CDR3 DNA reads TGTGCCAGCAGCTCACCATATAGCACAGATACGCAGTATTTT.

The chain links TRBV29-1 to TRBJ2-7; 12 nucleotides match TRBD1. In germline, CDR1 is SQVTM, CDR2 ANQGSEA. Trimming took 6 bases from V and 1 from J; bases not matched to a gene: 1. The CDR3 contains 13 residues. Here the CDR3 DNA reads TGCAGCGTGGGACAGGGGGCATCCTACGAGCAGTACTTC. It codes for CSVGQGASYEQYF.

This rearrangement joins TRBV6-1 to TRBJ2-1; TRBD2 aligns across 10 bases. Germline trimming cut 2 bases from V and 12 bases from J; bases unmatched to any gene: 4. Germline V gene sequence: CDR1 MNHNS, CDR2 SASEGT. The CDR3 consists of 13 residues. The DNA for the CDR3 is TGTGCCAGCAGTGAACGAAGGACTAGCGGGCAGTTCTTC. Translating it yields CASSERRTSGQFF.

This clonotype was observed many times. The CDR3 spells CSARDTGFYNEQFF. For the CDR3, the DNA is TGCAGTGCTAGAGATACGGGATTCTACAATGAGCAGTTCTTC. The chain carries TRBV20-1 and TRBJ2-1, with a weak D call TRBD2 (5 bases). Trimming removed 0 bases at V and 3 bases at J, with 9 bases between. The CDR3 consists of 14 residues. Germline CDR1 and CDR2: DFQATT and SNEGSKA (reference sequence).

A few counts support this clonotype. This chain connects TRBV6-1 to TRBJ2-7; a weak D match, TRBD1 (6 bases). Trimming shortened V by 6 bases and J by 1 base, and 10 bases separated the two germline ends. This CDR3 has 13 amino acids. CDR1 is MNHNS and CDR2 is SASEGT in the germline V gene. The CDR3 nucleotides read TGTGCCAGCAGGGCTGGACAGTCCTACGAGCAGTACTTC. Its translation: CASRAGQSYEQYF.

The CDR3 bases are TGTGCCAGCAGCCACCAACTCGGGGAAAAACTGTTTTTT. This translates into CASSHQLGEKLFF. The rearrangement links TRBV7-9 to TRBJ1-4; D is unclear. The V end was cut by 5 bases, the J end by 8 bases, with 12 bases between. The CDR3 runs 13 residues. In germline, CDR1 is SEHNR, CDR2 FQNEAQ (reference sequence).

Ten or more counts support this clonotype. The V and J genes are TRBV28 and TRBJ2-6, with 7 bases matching TRBD2. This CDR3 spans 16 amino acids. Looked up from germline, CDR1 is MDHEN and CDR2 is SYDVKM. J was trimmed by 0 bases and V by 6 bases; bases with no gene match: 5. CDR3 in DNA: TGTGCCAGCAGCCGGGGGGACCTCTCTGGGGCCAACGTCCTGACTTTC. Translated, it gives CASSRGDLSGANVLTF.

This clonotype showed up many times. The chain combines TRBV2 with TRBJ1-4, with D possibly matching TRBD1 (5 bases). CDR1 SNHLY and CDR2 FYNNEI come from the germline V gene. The CDR3 loop spans 10 amino acids. V gave up 8 bases and J gave up 13 bases, with 11 bases separating them. The CDR3 protein is CASSGTSLFF. CDR3 in DNA: TGTGCCAGCTCCGGGACGTCACTGTTTTTT.

This clonotype was observed many times. This chain uses TRBV6-2 or TRBV6-3 with TRBJ1-5; no reliable D call. This CDR3 comprises 13 residues. In germline, CDR1 is MNHEY, CDR2 SVGEGT. Deletions cut 5 bases from V and 5 bases from J, with 10 bases between. CDR3 residues: CASSGESHQPQHF. The CDR3 bases are TGTGCCAGCAGTGGAGAGTCCCATCAGCCCCAGCATTTT.

This clonotype appeared many times. The CDR3 DNA follows: TGTGCCAGCAGCTCGTCTAGCGTTAGCACAGATACGCAGTATTTT. This codes for CASSSSSVSTDTQYF. V usage is TRBV7-2 and J usage is TRBJ2-3, with D possibly matching TRBD2 (6 bases). Trimming took off 4 bases at V and 0 bases at J, with 11 bases between the two ends. The CDR3 extends over 15 amino acids. CDR1 SGHTA and CDR2 FQGNSA come from the germline V gene.

This clonotype was seen many times. The chain joins TRBV28 to TRBJ1-2; weak D call: TRBD1 (5 bases). Germline CDR1 is MDHEN and CDR2 is SYDVKM. CDR3 length: 13 residues. V was pared by 6 bases and J by 5 bases, with 13 bases between. The CDR3 DNA reads as TGTGCCAGCAGCCCAATCAGGGATTATGGCTACACCTTC. This sequence encodes CASSPIRDYGYTF.

This clonotype was found many times. V usage is TRBV10-3 and J usage is TRBJ1-1; D is undetermined. The germline V and J ends were trimmed by 10 bases and 3 bases, with 15 bases remaining between them. Germline V gives CDR1 ENHRY, CDR2 SYGVKD. The CDR3 totals 13 residues. The CDR3 loop reads CATHSHRDTEAFF. Here the CDR3 DNA reads TGTGCCACCCATTCACACCGGGACACTGAAGCTTTCTTT.

The rearrangement links TRBV15 to TRBJ2-7; the D is unclear. V was clipped by 3 bases and J by 5 bases, with 8 bases between them. There are 12 residues in the CDR3. The germline V gene has CDR1 LNHNV and CDR2 YYDKDF (reference sequence). In DNA, the CDR3 is TGTGCCACCAGCAGGAAGGGTAACGAGCAGTACTTC. This codes for CATSRKGNEQYF.

The chain links TRBV6-1 to TRBJ2-1; a possible D gene is TRBD2 (5 bases). The V end was cut by 6 bases, the J end by 11 bases, with 11 bases between. Germline V gene lookup returns CDR1 MNHNS and CDR2 SASEGT. The CDR3 contains 11 residues. CDR3 in amino acids: CASRRSGKQFF. The CDR3 DNA follows: TGTGCCAGCAGACGGAGCGGTAAGCAGTTCTTC.

This clonotype was observed at least ten times. The V gene is TRBV20-1, the J gene TRBJ2-4; the D is unclear. V lost 6 bases to trimming and J lost 0 bases, with 9 bases between them. Germline V gives CDR1 DFQATT, CDR2 SNEGSKA (reference sequence). The CDR3 covers 13 residues. The CDR3, as DNA: TGCAGTGCGTCTACCCTAGCCAAAAACATTCAGTACTTC. Residues: CSASTLAKNIQYF.

This clonotype has a handful of counts. The chain carries TRBV6-2 or TRBV6-3 and TRBJ2-2; D assignment may be TRBD1 or TRBD2 (5 bases each). The germline gives CDR1 MNHEY, CDR2 SVGEGT. The CDR3 length is 14 residues. Trimming cost V 5 bases and J 4 bases, with 11 bases left between them. This CDR3 is CASSEGTVTGELFF. In DNA, the CDR3 is TGTGCCAGCAGTGAGGGGACCGTCACCGGGGAGCTGTTTTTT.

This clonotype was seen many times. The chain has TRBV7-9 and TRBJ2-2; D gene uncertain. The CDR3 length is 16 residues. Germline V lookup: CDR1 SEHNR, CDR2 FQNEAQ (reference sequence). Trimming took off 4 bases at V and 2 bases at J, with 14 bases between the two ends. CDR3 nucleotides: TGTGCCAGCAGCTGGAGCTCGGGCTCAAACACCGGGGAGCTGTTTTTT. Protein: CASSWSSGSNTGELFF.

This clonotype was seen only a few times. The V and J genes are TRBV27 and TRBJ2-1; D unclear. CDR1 is MNHEY and CDR2 is SMNVEV in the germline V gene (reference sequence). V was cut by 5 bases and J by 8 bases, with 7 bases left in between. The CDR3 runs 11 residues. The CDR3 DNA reads as TGTGCCAGCAGTACGTATCATGAGCAGTTCTTC. Translated, it gives CASSTYHEQFF.

Regarding this clonotype: The junction differs from germline at one of its ends, possibly a read error. The CDR3 DNA reads as TGTGCCAGCAGCTTATTGGGAGGGAACACTGCAGCTTTCTTT. The encoded protein is CASSLLGGNTAAFF. V gene TRBV7-3 combines with J gene TRBJ1-1; the D is unclear. The CDR3 totals 14 residues. In germline, CDR1 is SGHTA, CDR2 FQGTGA.

This clonotype appeared a few times. The rearrangement joins TRBV6-5 to TRBJ1-1; a weak D match, TRBD1 (6 bases). V dropped 4 bases and J dropped 2 bases, with 14 bases sitting between them. CDR3 length: 15 amino acids. Germline-derived CDR1 and CDR2 are MNHEY and SVGAGI. CDR3 nucleotides: TGTGCCAGCAGTTTTACCGGGACAACTAACACTGAAGCTTTCTTT. It encodes CASSFTGTTNTEAFF.

A word on this clonotype: Possible read error: a much larger clone is one base away. The chain recombines TRBV3-1 with TRBJ2-7; D unresolved. Looked up from germline, CDR1 is LGHDT and CDR2 is YNNKEL (reference sequence). The CDR3 consists of 15 residues. CDR3 amino acids: CATSPSSDFPYEQYF. The CDR3 region has the DNA TGTGCCACCAGCCCAAGTTCGGATTTCCCCTACGAGCAGTACTTC.

The chain employs TRBV4-3 and TRBJ1-3; D is undetermined. CDR1 is LGHNA, CDR2 YSLEER, per germline. The CDR3 spans 16 residues. The V end lost 3 bases, the J end lost 2 bases, and 14 bases lay between the germline ends. The CDR3 region has the DNA TGCGCCAGCAGCCAGACCCTAGACAAGGCTGGAAACACCATATATTTT. Translating gives CASSQTLDKAGNTIYF.